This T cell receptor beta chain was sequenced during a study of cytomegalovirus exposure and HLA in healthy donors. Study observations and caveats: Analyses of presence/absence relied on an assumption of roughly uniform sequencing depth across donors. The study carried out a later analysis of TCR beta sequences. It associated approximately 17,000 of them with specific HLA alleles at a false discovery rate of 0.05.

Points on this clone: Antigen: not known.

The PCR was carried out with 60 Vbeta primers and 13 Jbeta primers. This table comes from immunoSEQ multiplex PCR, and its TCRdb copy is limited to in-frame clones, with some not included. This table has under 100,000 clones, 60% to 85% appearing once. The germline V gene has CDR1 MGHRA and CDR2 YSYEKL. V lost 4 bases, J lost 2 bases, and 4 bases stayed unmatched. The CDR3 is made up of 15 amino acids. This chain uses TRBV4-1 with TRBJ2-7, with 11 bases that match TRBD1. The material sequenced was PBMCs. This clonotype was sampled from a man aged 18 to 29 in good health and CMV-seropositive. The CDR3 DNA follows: TGCGCCAGCAGCCGAGGGACAGGGGGAGCCTACGAGCAGTACTTC. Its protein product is CASSRGTGGAYEQYF.